This T cell receptor beta chain was captured by sequencing in a study of cytomegalovirus exposure and HLA in healthy donors. Background on the study: The 110 or so validation repertoires used a platform that matched the one used for the approximately 700 first-cohort repertoires, as a later analysis reported.

Only in-frame clones appear in the TCRdb table, and some are missing; sequencing was by immunoSEQ multiplex PCR. The sample shows 110,000 to 150,000 clones, roughly 93% of them seen only once. The CDR3 is 15 amino acids. V gave up 0 bases and J gave up 7 bases, with 15 bases separating them. Looked up from germline, CDR1 is MGHRA and CDR2 is YSYEKL. This clonotype originated in a man between 18 and 35 years old in good health and CMV-seropositive. The sample was PBMCs. The genes are TRBV4-1 and TRBJ2-5; TRBD2 is a possible D gene (7 bases). The CDR3 loop is CASSQEGGARGTQYF. The CDR3 nucleotides are TGCGCCAGCAGCCAAGAAGGGGGGGCCCGGGGGACCCAGTACTTC.